This TCR beta chain was recovered during a study of control samples from healthy donors and cancer patients. In this sample, this clone turned up once. Method: immunoSEQ multiplex PCR; TCRdb's copy keeps in-frame clones and lacks some. The repertoire includes approximately 82,000 clones, roughly 93% of them detected once, and about 1.3% sits in the top ten. CDR3 length: 13 residues. Trimming stripped 4 bases from V and 4 bases from J, with 10 bases between. CDR1 SNHLY and CDR2 FYNNEI come from the germline V gene. This receptor was taken from a woman between 40 and 55 years old with lung cancer. The rearrangement uses TRBV2 and TRBJ1-1; D is possibly TRBD1 (6 bases). The sample was PBMCs. CDR3 DNA sequence: TGTGCCAGCAGTGTTACAGGGATCACTGAAGCTTTCTTT. It specifies CASSVTGITEAFF. Supplemented by reference TRBV2 and TRBJ1-1, the full variable domain reads EPEVTQTPSHQVTQMGQEVILRCVPISNHLYFYWYRQILGQKVEFLVSFYNNEISEKSEIFDDQFSVERPDGSNFTLKIRSTKLEDSAMYFCASSVTGITEAFFGQGTRLTVV.